The subject of this entry is one T cell receptor (beta chain). Antigen: not known. This may be a read error, as it is one base from a much larger clone. These data belong to a study of molecular identifiers for immune sequencing clone quantification. Regarding the study as a whole: Underestimation of highly expanded clone sizes could arise where identical TCR molecules share a barcode.

V dropped 4 bases and J dropped 6; count of bases not matched to a gene: 6. CDR3 length equals 15 residues. Germline loops: CDR1 LNHDA, CDR2 SQIVND (reference sequence). TCRdb itself ran the PCR reads through MiXCR, one entry per CDR3 protein. The sample has over 300,000 distinct CDR3 sequences, roughly 24% seen once. Sorting captured naive CD8 T cells as CD8+CD4-CCR7+CD45RA+. The chain recombines TRBV19 with TRBJ2-7; 13 nucleotides line up with TRBD2. The source of this sequence is a human donor in good health. Some libraries in this study had Jurkat cell RNA spiked in. Sequencing input: naive CD8+ T cells from blood, with Jurkat cell RNA spiked in. As for subset: FACS-sorted CD8+CD4-CCR7+CD45RA+ naive T cells. CDR3 in DNA: TGTGCCAGTAGTACCGGGACTAGCGGGACCTGCGAGCAGTACTTC. Translated: CASSTGTSGTCEQYF.